Sequencing of this T cell receptor beta chain was carried out in a study of vaccination and CD4 T cells after COVID-19. The Oncomine TCR Beta short-read assay was applied to DNA of cultured CD4+ T cells. DNA came from CD4+ T cells after culture. A single record per CDR3 protein comes from TCRdb applying MiXCR to the PCR reads. In the table there are approximately 9,500 distinct CDR3 sequences, under 40% of which are singletons. Treatment of the sample: roughly 11-day PBMC culture with coronavirus spike peptide pools or control peptides (ViraFEST assay). Prior to the COVID-19 pandemic (2011-2018), the unexposed donor's CD4+ T cells were collected. This clonotype occurred a few times. Its antigen is undetermined. This CDR3 has 14 residues. The ends were cut back, 1 base at V and 6 bases at J, with 11 bases in the middle. Germline values: CDR1 SGHTA, CDR2 FQGTGA.

The source material was CD4+ T cells from blood, cultured in vitro. This receptor was taken from a human donor in good health. The chain uses TRBV7-3 and TRBJ2-3; unclear D gene. CDR3 nucleotides: TGTGCCAGCAGCTTAAGGTTGGAACGGGATACGCAGTATTTT. Protein sequence: CASSLRLERDTQYF.